This T cell receptor (beta chain) was sequenced during a study of blood T cell repertoires in COVID-19. CDR3 size: 14 residues. CDR1 is KGHDR, CDR2 SFDVKD, per germline. V trimming: 5 bases; J trimming: 6 bases; junction bases outside the gene matches: 7. Sequencing used immunoSEQ multiplex PCR; TCRdb keeps in-frame clones, though not all of them. The sample consists of around 200,000 clones, about 82% of them appearing once. This TCR was sampled from a man aged 40-50 years with acute COVID-19. Sequences were obtained from PBMCs or T cells enriched from blood (not recorded which). The chain is built from TRBV24-1 and TRBJ2-7, with TRBD2 identical over 9 bases. The CDR3 region has the DNA TGTGCCACCAGTGGGGCGGGAGGGCCCAGCGAGCAGTACTTC. Translating it yields CATSGAGGPSEQYF.